This T cell receptor (beta chain) emerged from a study of regulatory T cells in long-lasting Graves disease (dated by TCRdb to the early 2020s). With respect to the entire study: Persistent Graves' disease was defined as antithyroid drug treatment for over 5 years with persistently positive TSH receptor autoantibodies. A total of 35 or so samples were covered by TCR sequencing, comprising approximately 13 persistent and around 20 newly diagnosed Graves' disease patients. Peripheral blood TCR sequencing and RNA sequencing compared persistent Graves' disease patients with newly diagnosed Graves' disease patients. The study was registered as a clinical trial and conducted in China. On average, persistent Graves' disease patients in the clinical cohort had been on antithyroid drugs for about 10 years. Broad study findings and their caveats: Sequencing and analysis were restricted to the TCR beta chain. More public clonotypes were shared among persistent patients (roughly 2,900) than among newly diagnosed patients (roughly 1,000). Persistent Graves' disease patients showed lower TCR Shannon entropy and fewer highly expanded clones than newly diagnosed patients, suggesting clonal expansion. The authors noted that the small sample size was a limitation that may lower accuracy. Because the primary lesion, thyroid tissue, could not be accessed, the study looked at peripheral blood alone.

This clonotype was seen only a few times. What this receptor recognizes is not known. No base quality information exists; no much larger clone differs at one position. Library generation was performed with multiplex PCR. Data came from an Illumina HiSeq 4000. CDR3 regions were amplified by Arm-PCR with iRepertoire HTBI primers to construct TCR beta libraries. PCR products were gel purified before sequencing. In the original analysis: Gene usage analysis of CDR3 amino acid clonotypes relied on the approximately 60 TRBV and 14 TRBJ segments identified across samples. Filtered high-quality paired reads were merged into contigs using COPE and FqMerger. Contigs were aligned with BLAST to IMGT TRBV, TRBD and TRBJ reference genes, and CDR3 was defined per IMGT. Any clonotype with a frequency above 0.1% was classified as a highly expanded clone. Shannon entropy was used to measure repertoire diversity, and the Gini coefficient was used to measure V-J evenness. Public clonotypes were defined as clonotypes shared by more than one individual. TCRdb redid the processing of the public reads, applying fastp at Q25 and MiXCR, and retained in-frame beta chains. Rows matching on CDR3 protein sequence are summarized as one entry with the most common DNA and genes. These V and J calls rely on TCRdb rather than the paper's analysis. The table for this sample lists a few hundred thousand distinct CDR3 sequences; around 23% of them were counted only once. Around a quarter of the sample is taken by the ten largest.

Reading the label with the study, this specimen's time point is: persistent/refractory GD, antithyroid drugs over 5 years with positive TRAb. For both TCR sequencing and RNA sequencing, RNA was extracted from PBMCs in TRIzol. Graves' disease was diagnosed according to American Thyroid Association guidelines. Patients were recruited from an endocrinology department in Xi'an, China. From each patient, approximately 10 milliliters of peripheral blood was collected into an EDTA anticoagulant tube. Ficoll Paque Plus density gradient separation was used to isolate PBMCs, and no further T cell sorting was done. RNA quality was checked with an Agilent 2100 Bioanalyzer and agarose gel, and concentration with a NanoDrop 2000. Sequencing used peripheral blood mononuclear cells (PBMCs), obtained when the disease was refractory, from a patient treated with antithyroid drugs. The sequence came from a middle-aged woman with Graves disease. Donor details come from another sample of the same person, matched by shared clones.

The encoded CDR3 is CASSRRQSPQHF. At the DNA level, the sequence is TGTGCCAGCAGTCGAAGACAATCGCCCCAGCATTTT. The receptor chain draws on TRBV6-1 and TRBJ1-5; the D gene remains uncertain. The CDR3, cysteine through phenylalanine, is 12 amino acids long. Just CDR3 DNA is preserved here, 36 bases in frame from base 1. V is shortened by 5 bases, J by 9 bases, and the region joining them spans 11 bases. The germline V gene sets CDR1 to MNHNS and CDR2 to SASEGT.